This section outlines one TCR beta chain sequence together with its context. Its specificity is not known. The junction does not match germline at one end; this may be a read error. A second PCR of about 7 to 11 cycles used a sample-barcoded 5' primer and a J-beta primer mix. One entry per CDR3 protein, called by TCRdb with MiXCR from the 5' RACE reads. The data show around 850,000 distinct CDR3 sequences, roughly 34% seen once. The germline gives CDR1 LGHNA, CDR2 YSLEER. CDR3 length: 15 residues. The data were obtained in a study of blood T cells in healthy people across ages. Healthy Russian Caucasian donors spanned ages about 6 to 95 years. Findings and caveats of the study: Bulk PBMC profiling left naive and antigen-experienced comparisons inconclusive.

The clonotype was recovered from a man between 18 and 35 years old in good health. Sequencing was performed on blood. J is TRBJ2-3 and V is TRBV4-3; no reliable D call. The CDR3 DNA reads TGCGCCAGTAGCCTATCAAGGAAAGAAACAGATACGCAGTATTTT. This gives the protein CASSLSRKETDTQYF.